This entry lists 23 T cell receptor beta chains sequenced from one sample in a study of cytomegalovirus exposure and HLA in healthy donors. The PCR employed 60 Vbeta primers together with 13 Jbeta primers. The assay was immunoSEQ multiplex PCR, and TCRdb's table has in-frame clones only and misses some. The sample consists of 200,000 to 300,000 clones, about 85% of them appearing once. The sequencing sample was made of PBMCs. The receptor set was obtained from a girl aged 2-9 years in good health and CMV-seronegative.

The rearrangement links TRBV7-7 to TRBJ2-3; 9 bases are shared with TRBD1. Losses at the gene ends were 5 bases for V and 6 bases for J; bases not matched to a gene: 15. Germline loops: CDR1 SSHAT, CDR2 FNYEAQ (reference sequence). The CDR3 has 17 amino acids. The CDR3 DNA reads TGTGCCAGCAGCCAAACAGGACAGGGGAGACCCACTGATACGCAGTATTTT. Protein product: CASSQTGQGRPTDTQYF.

The chain carries TRBV30 and TRBJ2-2; 9 nucleotides match TRBD2. The CDR3 consists of 15 residues. The J segment lost 5 bases and the V segment lost 0 bases, leaving 4 bases of the junction unmatched. Germline assignment: CDR1 GTSNPN and CDR2 SVGIG (reference sequence). The CDR3 DNA is TGTGCCTGGAGTGTGACTAGCGGAGGTACCGGGGAGCTGTTTTTT. It encodes CAWSVTSGGTGELFF.

The gene calls are TRBV6-8 and TRBJ2-7; D remains unclear. From germline, CDR1 is MNHGY and CDR2 SAAAGT. The CDR3 covers 8 residues. CDR3 bases: TGTCCTACCCGCGAGCAGTACTTC. The encoded protein is CPTREQYF.

The rearrangement links TRBV5-1 to TRBJ2-2; D possibly corresponds to TRBD1 (5 bases). The V gene lost 1 base and the J gene lost 0 bases, with 13 bases spanning the gap. Germline loops: CDR1 SGHRS, CDR2 YFSETQ. The CDR3 is 17 residues long. The CDR3 loop is CASSLTWAGPNTGELFF. As DNA, the CDR3 is TGCGCCAGCAGCTTGACTTGGGCAGGGCCGAACACCGGGGAGCTGTTTTTT.

V usage is TRBV5-1 and J usage is TRBJ2-1; no clear D gene. Germline-derived CDR1 and CDR2 are SGHRS and YFSETQ. The CDR3 loop spans 16 amino acids. The V end was cut by 6 bases, the J end by 4 bases, with 20 bases between. CDR3 bases: TGCGCCAGCATGGGCCGGTCCGCAGACCTTTACAATGAGCAGTTCTTC. This codes for CASMGRSADLYNEQFF.

The chain links TRBV7-6 to TRBJ2-3, with TRBD2 identical over 10 bases. In germline, CDR1 is SGHVS, CDR2 FNYEAQ. This CDR3 is 16 amino acids long. The J segment lost 2 bases and the V segment lost 5 bases, leaving 7 bases of the junction unmatched. CDR3 amino acids: CASSPDLAGVTDTQYF. CDR3 nucleotides: TGTGCCAGCAGCCCCGATCTAGCGGGGGTCACAGATACGCAGTATTTT.

The CDR3 nucleotides read TGTGCCATCCTTAAGCCAGGGCCTTACGAGCAGTACTTC. Its translation: CAILKPGPYEQYF. V is TRBV2 and J is TRBJ2-7, with D tentatively TRBD1 (5 bases). This CDR3 contains 13 residues. V was shortened by 10 bases and J by 4 bases, with 17 bases between the two germline ends. CDR1 and CDR2 (germline): SNHLY, FYNNEI.

This chain links TRBV10-3 with TRBJ2-2, with 8 bases lining up with TRBD2. Losses at the gene ends were 3 bases for V and 4 bases for J; bases not matched to a gene: 4. Germline V gene sequence: CDR1 ENHRY, CDR2 SYGVKD. This CDR3 has 15 amino acids. Written as DNA, the CDR3 is TGTGCCATCAGTGAAGGGACTAGTATCACCGGGGAGCTGTTTTTT. Translating it yields CAISEGTSITGELFF.

This clone was observed a single time. The chain couples TRBV27 to TRBJ1-3, with 7 bases lining up with TRBD1. V lost 2 bases, J lost 4 bases, and 11 bases stayed unmatched. There are 17 residues in the CDR3. The germline V gene encodes CDR1 MNHEY and CDR2 SMNVEV (reference sequence). The CDR3 region has the DNA TGTGCCAGCAGTTTAGCGGGCCCAACAGGGGCCGGAAACACCATATATTTT. Translated, it gives CASSLAGPTGAGNTIYF.

The V call is TRBV19, the J call TRBJ1-6; the D gene is possibly TRBD1 (5 bases). Trimming left V 4 bases short and J 9 bases short, with 13 bases between. Germline V lookup: CDR1 LNHDA, CDR2 SQIVND (reference sequence). The length of the CDR3 is 14 residues. CDR3 coding DNA: TGTGCCAGTAGTAGTCCGGGGGACTCTTCACCCCTCCACTTT. This codes for CASSSPGDSSPLHF.

The chain carries TRBV15 and TRBJ1-6; possibly TRBD1 for D (5 bases). Looked up from germline, CDR1 is LNHNV and CDR2 is YYDKDF (reference sequence). Trimming pared 3 bases from V and 7 bases from J, leaving 16 bases between. The CDR3 covers 16 residues. CDR3 amino acids: CATSSVWGGRNSPLHF. CDR3 coding DNA: TGTGCCACCAGCAGCGTCTGGGGGGGTCGGAATTCACCCCTCCACTTT.

V and J are TRBV7-2 and TRBJ1-4; possible D gene TRBD1, 5 bases. Germline loops: CDR1 SGHTA, CDR2 FQGNSA. The CDR3 contains 15 residues. V was shortened by 2 bases and J by 4 bases, with 11 bases between the two germline ends. The CDR3 reads CASSLMSGINEKLFF. DNA for the CDR3: TGTGCCAGCAGCTTAATGTCAGGGATTAATGAAAAACTGTTTTTT.

V is TRBV10-3 and J is TRBJ2-3; 11 bases align to TRBD2. CDR1 is ENHRY, CDR2 SYGVKD, per germline. Trimming at V came to 3 bases and at J to 7 bases, leaving 9 bases not matched to a gene. The CDR3 has 16 residues. CDR3 DNA sequence: TGTGCCATCAGTGAATTAGCGGGGGGGCGTAGGAATACGCAGTATTTT. Translation: CAISELAGGRRNTQYF.

The rearrangement links TRBV6-4 to TRBJ2-1, with a weak D call TRBD1 (6 bases). The germline gives CDR1 MRHNA, CDR2 SNTAGT. V was shortened by 8 bases and J by 0 bases, with 17 bases between the two germline ends. The CDR3 is made up of 16 amino acids. CDR3 nucleotide sequence: TGTGCCAGCCCCAGGACAGTGATTTGCTCCTACAATGAGCAGTTCTTC. Translation: CASPRTVICSYNEQFF.

The CDR3 DNA reads as TGTGCCAGCAGCCAAGTTAGGGGCGGCGAGCAGTACTTC. Encoded protein: CASSQVRGGEQYF. This chain connects TRBV14 to TRBJ2-7, with D possibly TRBD1 on 5 matching bases. The ends were cut back, 1 base at V and 6 bases at J, with 10 bases in the middle. The CDR3 totals 13 residues. Looked up from germline, CDR1 is SGHDN and CDR2 is FVKESK.

This clone came up once. This sequence joins TRBV19 and TRBJ1-5; no firm D call. The CDR3 is 15 residues long. The V and J ends lost 5 bases and 3 bases respectively, with 14 bases between them. Germline V gives CDR1 LNHDA, CDR2 SQIVND (reference sequence). CDR3 nucleotide sequence: TGTGCCAGTAGTCTGGTCGGGGAGTTCAATCAGCCCCAGCATTTT. Translation gives CASSLVGEFNQPQHF.

The V and J genes are TRBV6-1 and TRBJ1-2; 7 positions agree with TRBD1. The CDR3 covers 15 residues. With 4 bases clipped from V and 5 bases from J, the junction kept 10 bases outside the gene matches. Germline values: CDR1 MNHNS, CDR2 SASEGT. CDR3 DNA sequence: TGTGCCAGCAGTGCTCTCGGGCAGGGGGGTTATGGCTACACCTTC. Translation gives CASSALGQGGYGYTF.

The table lists this clone with a few counts. The gene calls are TRBV11-2 and TRBJ2-1, with 7 bases identical to TRBD2. V lost 4 bases and J lost 8; bases outside the gene matches: 8. The CDR3 consists of 14 residues. Germline V gene lookup returns CDR1 SGHAT and CDR2 FQNNGV. The CDR3 nucleotides are TGTGCCAGCAGCTCAGCCCGCGGGAGATATGAGCAGTTCTTC. It is translated as CASSSARGRYEQFF.

The chain employs TRBV27 and TRBJ2-2; D unresolved. Trimming took 2 bases from V and 7 from J, leaving 5 bases between them. Germline V lookup: CDR1 MNHEY, CDR2 SMNVEV (reference sequence). This CDR3 comprises 12 residues. The CDR3 region is CASSLGGGELFF. Written as DNA, the CDR3 is TGTGCCAGCAGTTTAGGCGGCGGGGAGCTGTTTTTT.

This clone was counted once. The chain employs TRBV6-5 and TRBJ1-5; D unresolved. Germline V gene lookup returns CDR1 MNHEY and CDR2 SVGAGI. The CDR3 runs 11 residues. The CDR3 spells CGVRDNQPQHF. In nucleotides, the CDR3 is TGTGGTGTACGGGACAATCAGCCCCAGCATTTT.

This chain links TRBV15 with TRBJ1-2, with D uncertain. The germline gives CDR1 LNHNV, CDR2 YYDKDF (reference sequence). Trimming took 0 bases from V and 4 from J, leaving 18 bases between them. The CDR3 is 17 amino acids. The chain's CDR3 is CATSRDIRIFHPYGYTF. The CDR3 nucleotides are TGTGCCACCAGCAGAGATATCAGGATATTCCACCCCTATGGCTACACCTTC.

The chain's CDR3 is CASSPRTAYEQYF. CDR3 DNA sequence: TGTGCCAGCAGCCCCAGGACAGCCTACGAGCAGTACTTC. The chain joins TRBV11-2 to TRBJ2-7; tentatively, D is TRBD1 (6 bases). Per germline, CDR1 SGHAT and CDR2 FQNNGV. V was shortened by 5 bases and J by 2 bases, with 10 bases between the two germline ends. The CDR3 contains 13 residues.

This chain connects TRBV29-1 to TRBJ1-2, with TRBD1 identical over 7 bases. V lost 7 bases, J lost 4 bases, and 3 bases stayed unmatched. This CDR3 is built from 11 residues. Germline values: CDR1 SQVTM, CDR2 ANQGSEA. CDR3 nucleotides: TGCAGCGCAGACAGGGCCTATGGCTACACCTTC. Its translation: CSADRAYGYTF.